Listed below are T cell receptor beta chains from one sample, sequenced in a study of OX40 agonist ivuxolimab in advanced cancers. Sequenced by immunoSEQ multiplex PCR; TCRdb stores in-frame clones only, minus some. Here the sample spans roughly 44,000 clones, around 86% being singletons. The specimen comprised CD4+ or CD8+ T cells sorted from blood, sampled in a trial of the OX40 agonist ivuxolimab. The receptors originated from an adult with an advanced solid tumor such as melanoma, head and neck, liver or kidney cancer. The CDR3 runs from the conserved cysteine through the conserved F or W. The size of a clone is reported for some rows only, either as once, few or many, or as a class for expanded clones.

clone_size v_call cdr3_aa
NA TRBV7-6 CASSADSSYGYTF
NA TRBV21-1 CASSKVITDTQYF
NA TRBV6-5 CASSPTGSTNTEAFF
NA TRBV28 CATSTGSEAFF
NA TRBV11-3 CASSIDRGSTGELFF
NA TRBV10-2 CASSLGTDATDTQYF
NA TRBV29-1 CSVLEQANTGELFF
once TRBV7-9 CASSSPGEGVTYGYTF
NA TRBV10-2 CASSVTGGNQPQHF
NA TRBV28 CASSLSATGYQPQHF
once TRBV6-4 CASSDSSGAFMNTEAFF
once TRBV6-1 CASNGGETEAFF
NA TRBV6-1 CASNPGQHGYTF
NA TRBV14 CASSPYRGLGTEAFF
NA TRBV27 CASSLGGGPGYTF
large TRBV9 CASSVGASGEQYF
NA TRBV27 CASSERGNQPQHF
NA TRBV11-1 CASSPGSHEQYF
NA TRBV6-5 CASSYSGAGLNGYTF
NA TRBV5-8 CASSPGTVRMNTEAFF
NA TRBV27 CASSLWGGEMNTEAFF
few TRBV15 CATSREVAGSYEQYF
once TRBV5-5 CASSSRAGQGTATNEKLFF
NA TRBV7-6 CASSLGGWDPQNTGELFF
NA TRBV29-1 CSVFAGTGWNEQFF
NA TRBV19 CASRGAGNTEAFF
NA TRBV6-5 CASSSTSYEQYF
NA TRBV7-9 CASSPSPYEQYF
few TRBV28 CASSLWNGAHEQYF
NA TRBV4-3 CASSQEYEATGNQPQHF
NA TRBV5-6 CASSLVLVRAGTEAFF
NA TRBV5-1 CASSPEQGTMNTEAFF
NA TRBV7-3 CASSPARDLDTQYF
once TRBV7-9 CASSLSSEGETQYF
NA TRBV5-1 CASSLGFGGVGYGYTF
NA TRBV5-4 CASSLFGGPKNIQYF
NA TRBV27 CASSLWSNQPQHF
NA TRBV10-3 CAISEAMNTEAFF
once TRBV7-6 CASSSHRDSKYEQYF
once TRBV25-1 CANKRPAGRRTDTQYF
NA TRBV29-1 CSVYGGDSHRFGNTIYF
NA TRBV5-1 CASSLWGNYISARDEQYF